This T cell receptor (beta chain) emerged from a study of CD8+ T cells in alopecia areata. Study at large: The drug, tofacitinib, lasted 6 to 18 months, followed by 6 months off drug.

The table lists this clone with a few counts. Its specificity is unknown. Specimens obtained from alopecia areata patients comprised lesional scalp punch biopsies and peripheral blood. Germline CDR1 reads MNHEY; CDR2 reads SVGAGI. The CDR3 extends over 13 amino acids. The V gene lost 8 bases and the J gene lost 5 bases, with 16 bases spanning the gap. General study findings and limits: Possibly because of HLA-related factors, TCR sharing was less clear across patients than in mice. Normal scalp had lower clonality than lesional scalp, with alopecia totalis/universalis lesions showing this most strongly.

It was cDNA, reverse transcribed from extracted RNA, that served as the sequencing template. The repertoire was sequenced with immunoSEQ multiplex PCR; TCRdb's copy has only in-frame clones and lacks some. There are more than 11,000 clones in the sample; 45% to 60% occur only once, and approximately 11% lies in the top ten. The sequence came from a human donor with alopecia areata. This sample comprised skin, obtained at week 0. The rearrangement joins TRBV6-5 to TRBJ2-7; D may be TRBD1 (5 bases). CDR3 protein: CASCNRARDEQYF. CDR3 nucleotides: TGTGCCAGCTGCAACCGTGCCAGGGACGAGCAGTACTTC.